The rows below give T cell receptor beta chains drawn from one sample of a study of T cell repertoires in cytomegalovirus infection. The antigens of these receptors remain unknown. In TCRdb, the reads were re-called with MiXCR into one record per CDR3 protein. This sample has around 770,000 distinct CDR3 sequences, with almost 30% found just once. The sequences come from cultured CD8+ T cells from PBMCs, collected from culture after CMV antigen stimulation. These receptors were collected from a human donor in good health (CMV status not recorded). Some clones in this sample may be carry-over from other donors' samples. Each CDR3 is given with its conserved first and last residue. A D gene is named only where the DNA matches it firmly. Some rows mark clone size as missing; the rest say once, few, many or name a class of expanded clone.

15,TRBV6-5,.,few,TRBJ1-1,TGTGCCAGCAGTTACTCGGGGGCAGCGAACACTGAAGCTTTCTTT,CASSYSGAANTEAFF
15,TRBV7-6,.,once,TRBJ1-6,TGTGCCAGCGGGATAGACGGTAGGGAGAATTCACCCCTCCACTTT,CASGIDGRENSPLHF
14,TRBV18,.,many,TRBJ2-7,TGTGCCAGCTCACCACCTGAGAGCTCCTACGAGCAGTACTTC,CASSPPESSYEQYF
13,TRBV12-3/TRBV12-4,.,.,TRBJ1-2,TGTGCCAGCAGTGGGGGCCTCGTCTATGGCTACACCTTC,CASSGGLVYGYTF
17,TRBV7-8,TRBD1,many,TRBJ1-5,TGTGCCAGCAGTCTTCGGGACAGCCTTTATAGCAATCAGCCCCAGCATTTT,CASSLRDSLYSNQPQHF
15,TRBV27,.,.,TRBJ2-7,TGTGCCAGCAGATACACCGGGACCTCCCTCTACGAGCAGTACTTC,CASRYTGTSLYEQYF
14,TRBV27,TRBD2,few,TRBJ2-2,TGTGCCAGCAGTTTTGGACTAGCGAGAGGGGAGCTGTTTTTT,CASSFGLARGELFF
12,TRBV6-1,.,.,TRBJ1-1,TGTGCCAGCGAGGAAGGGGTGAATGAAGCTTTCTTT,CASEEGVNEAFF
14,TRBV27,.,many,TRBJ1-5,TGCGCCAGCAGCTTGGGGGCCAGCAATCAGCCCCAGCATTTT,CASSLGASNQPQHF
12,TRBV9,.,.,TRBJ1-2,TGTGCCAGCAGCGTAGGTGGTTTGGGCTACACCTTC,CASSVGGLGYTF
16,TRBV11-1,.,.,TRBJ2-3,TGTGCCAGCAGCTTAGCCGGGACATTGGGCACAGATACGCAGTATTTT,CASSLAGTLGTDTQYF
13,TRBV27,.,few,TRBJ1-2,TGTGCCAGCCGGGGCCTCGGCGTGCATGGCTACACCTTC,CASRGLGVHGYTF
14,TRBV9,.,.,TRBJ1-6,TGTGCCAGCAGCGTCCAACAGTATAATTCACCCCTCCACTTT,CASSVQQYNSPLHF
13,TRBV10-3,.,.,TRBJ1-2,TGTGCCAGCTTGGACAGCGAAAACTATGGCTACACCTTC,CASLDSENYGYTF
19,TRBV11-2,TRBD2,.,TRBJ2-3,TGTGCCAGCAGCTTCCCGGCCGGGGGGGGGGGTCCAGCGGGAGATACGCAGTATTTT,CASSFPAGGGGPAGDTQYF
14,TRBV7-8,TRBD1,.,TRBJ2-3,TGTGCCAGCAGCTGGGACAGGGGGGTGGATACGCAGTATTTT,CASSWDRGVDTQYF
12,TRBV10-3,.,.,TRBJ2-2,TGTGCCGTACAGCGGAACACCGGGGAGCTGTTTTTT,CAVQRNTGELFF
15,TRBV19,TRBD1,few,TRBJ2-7,TGTGCCAGTAGTATAGGGGGACAGGCCCTCTACGAGCAGTACTTC,CASSIGGQALYEQYF
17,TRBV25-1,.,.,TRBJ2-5,TGTGCCAGCAGTGAATTCGGGGACACCTACGAAGAAGAGACCCAGTACTTC,CASSEFGDTYEEETQYF
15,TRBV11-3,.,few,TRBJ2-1,TGTGCCAGCAGCTTAAGGACTCTCGGGCCTAATGAGCAGTTCTTC,CASSLRTLGPNEQFF
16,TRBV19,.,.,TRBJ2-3,TGTGCCAGTAGTCGAATCCGGGACAAGGGTGAAGATACGCAGTATTTT,CASSRIRDKGEDTQYF
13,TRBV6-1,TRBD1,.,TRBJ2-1,TGTGCCAGCAGTGATACAGGGGGCCTTGAGCAGTTCTTC,CASSDTGGLEQFF
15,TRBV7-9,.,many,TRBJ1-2,TGTGCCAGCACCCCCGAGGGGGTGAGGAACTATGGCTACACCTTC,CASTPEGVRNYGYTF
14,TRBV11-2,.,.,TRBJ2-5,TGTGCCAGCAGCCCCGAAGCTGGGACAGAGACCCAGTACTTC,CASSPEAGTETQYF
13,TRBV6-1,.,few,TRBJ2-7,TGTGCCAGCAGTCCCCGTGGGGCCCTCGAGCAGTACTTC,CASSPRGALEQYF
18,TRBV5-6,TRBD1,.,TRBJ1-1,TGTGCCAGCAGCCCCCTCCAGGGGACAGGGCCACAGAACACTGAAGCTTTCTTT,CASSPLQGTGPQNTEAFF
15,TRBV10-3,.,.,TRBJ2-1,TGTGCCATCAGTGCCCCAGGGAGATCCTACAATGAGCAGTTCTTC,CAISAPGRSYNEQFF
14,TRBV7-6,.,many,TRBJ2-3,TGTGCCAGCAGCCGCCTCGGGGACACAGATACGCAGTATTTT,CASSRLGDTDTQYF
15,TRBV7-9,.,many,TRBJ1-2,TGTGCCAGCAGCTTAGCAACAGGAGGTCACTATGGCTACACCTTC,CASSLATGGHYGYTF
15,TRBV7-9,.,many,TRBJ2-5,TGTGCCAGCAGCCCACCCGGGCTTTACCAAGAGACCCAGTACTTC,CASSPPGLYQETQYF
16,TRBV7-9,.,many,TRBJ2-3,TGTGCCAGCAGCTTGGAACCCGGGGAAGGGACAGATACGCAGTATTTT,CASSLEPGEGTDTQYF
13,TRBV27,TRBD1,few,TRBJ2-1,TGTGCCAGCAGTTACTCAGGGGGTGGAGGCCAGTTCTTC,CASSYSGGGGQFF
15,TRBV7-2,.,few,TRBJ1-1,TGTGCCAGCAGCTTAAGGGCTACGGGTTTAACTGAAGCTTTCTTT,CASSLRATGLTEAFF